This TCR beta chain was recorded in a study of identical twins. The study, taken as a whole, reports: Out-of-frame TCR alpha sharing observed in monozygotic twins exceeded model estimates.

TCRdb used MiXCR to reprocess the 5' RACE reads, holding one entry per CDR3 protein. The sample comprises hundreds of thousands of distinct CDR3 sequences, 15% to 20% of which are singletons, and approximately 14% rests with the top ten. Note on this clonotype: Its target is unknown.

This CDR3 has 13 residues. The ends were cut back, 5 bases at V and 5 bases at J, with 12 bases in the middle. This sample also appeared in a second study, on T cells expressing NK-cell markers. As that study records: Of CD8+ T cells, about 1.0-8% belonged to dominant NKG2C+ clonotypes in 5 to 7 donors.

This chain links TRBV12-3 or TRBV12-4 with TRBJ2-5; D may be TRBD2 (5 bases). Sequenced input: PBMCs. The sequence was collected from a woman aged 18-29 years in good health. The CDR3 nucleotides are TGTGCCAGCAGTCCGAGGGTTGTGGAGACCCAGTACTTC. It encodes CASSPRVVETQYF.